This paragraph covers one TCR beta chain sequence. Under the authors' procedure: Amplification with reference gene primers provided the estimates of nucleated cell counts. This table comes from immunoSEQ multiplex PCR, and its TCRdb copy is limited to in-frame clones, with some not included. Clone size and the V and J calls come from that table; the DNA yielded D and trimming. Of about 110,000 clones listed, approximately 85% are singletons. The CDR3 is made up of 14 amino acids. The V end lost 1 base, the J end lost 3 bases, and 7 bases lay between the germline ends. Germline CDR1 and CDR2: MNHEY and SMNVEV (reference sequence). The record originates from a study of blood T cell repertoires in COVID-19. The wider study: The United States, Italy and Spain were the sources of the acute and convalescent COVID-19 samples. Sources were T cells, B-cell-depleted T cells, or PBMCs; the material itself was cDNA or gDNA.

The chain uses TRBV27 and TRBJ2-1; perhaps TRBD1 as D (6 bases). Sequencing was performed on peripheral blood. The clonotype comes from a human donor in a cohort sampled during active COVID-19. The CDR3 loop is CASSLLDSYNEQFF. As DNA, the CDR3 is TGTGCCAGCAGTTTATTGGACAGCTACAATGAGCAGTTCTTC.